The subject of this entry is one T cell receptor beta chain. This clone's antigen is unknown. It has no much larger one-base neighbor in the sample; base qualities were not kept. The sample is drawn from a study of cytomegalovirus exposure and HLA in healthy donors (TCRdb year 2017). Notes on the research overall: In an earlier analysis of fewer than 750 of the donors, roughly 300 Gb of sequence data and approximately 100 million unique TCR beta sequences from 150 million to 200 million T cells were reported. To decide whether each TCR beta V gene segment behaved as functional or pseudogenic, an earlier analysis of 587 of the donors relied on high-throughput TCR beta sequencing. On average, roughly 250,000 unique TCR beta nucleotide sequences were sequenced per donor among more than 350 genotyped donors of the cohort, with about 19% of those sequences being non-productive. HLA typing covered class I and class II loci at four-digit resolution. The later analysis used no new phenotypic data to find candidate immune exposures, relying instead on TCR beta sequences and their occurrence across donors. The T cell repertoires of about 700 subjects were profiled by immunosequencing and related to cytomegalovirus serostatus. The number of donors typed differed by locus, with about 629-630 for A, B, C, DRB1 and DQB1, roughly 520 for DQA1, 600 to 610 for DPA1, and some 470 for DPB1. High-throughput TCR immunosequencing, statistical association of individual TCRs with disease status, and machine learning were combined to predict cytomegalovirus infection status. The genetic ancestry cluster associated with self-reported Caucasian donors included around four fifths of the roughly 360 genotyped donors. In addition to the first cohort of around 670 subjects, a separate validation cohort of 120 different subjects was used. To study patterns of TCR occurrence, a later analysis re-analyzed previously published TCR beta repertoires from around 660 donors and added high-resolution HLA genotyping. Five DR-DQ haplotypes were treated as single units for association and clustering because of strong linkage in the cohort. An early release that covered several hundred HLA-typed donors contained about 300 gigabases of sequencing data and 80 million or so unique TCR sequences. Donor age, sex, ethnicity and CMV serostatus were compiled alongside the repertoire data. All discovery cohort repertoires had been generated on a single sequencing platform. The aim of the study was to test whether cataloging public T cell receptors could identify signatures of past pathogen exposure. A later genetic analysis took genome-wide SNP genotypes for about 55% of the 666 donors and used that subset as a discovery cohort.

On the study overall, not on this receptor specifically: A cluster of highly shared sequence variants was judged likely to represent a technical artifact of the sequencing pipeline. Three of the identified cytomegalovirus-associated TCR beta chains were confirmed in vitro to be specific for cytomegalovirus antigens. While some public TCRs were present in many individuals, most TCR sequences turned up only very rarely across donors. Sequencing depth was assumed to be roughly uniform across donors in the presence/absence analyses, though that assumption may not hold. Several of the top co-occurrence clusters appeared to be linked to parvovirus B19, influenza, CMV and Epstein-Barr virus, according to a later analysis. The only immune exposure information available for the cohort was CMV serostatus. The study gave a list of under 200 TCR beta chains associated with cytomegalovirus. Correlated functional status among segregating V segments might reflect linkage disequilibrium, but an unknown experimental factor could not be ruled out. According to a later genetic analysis, donors in an Asian-associated ancestry cluster had fewer N-insertions in productive TCRs than the roughly 660-donor mean. Assigning TCR associations to individual alleles was difficult when HLA alleles, especially DR and DQ, strongly co-occurred. HLA typing was unavailable for some donors at each locus, so association tests used only the typed subset. In an earlier analysis of approximately 600 of the donors, most TCR beta V segments were observed in productive rearrangements about 90% or about 30% of the time, broadly matching IMGT annotations. In both the original and validation cohorts, the classifier was reported to diagnose cytomegalovirus status with high specificity and sensitivity. In this cohort, only TCR beta chains were sequenced, and detectable features were limited by the absence of alpha or paired-chain data. The earlier analysis of fewer than 750 of the donors excluded around 17 rarely observed V segments, including chromosome 9 orphons, because counts were too low. Compared with equally common non-associated chains, HLA-associated TCR beta chains in a later analysis were more clonally expanded and had lower generation probabilities. A later analysis found that TCR association rates varied across HLA loci, with DRB1 alleles showing the most associated TCRs and HLA-C alleles the fewest. The authors suggested that the approach could potentially be extended to other disease states and immunological phenotypes. A further reported finding was that TCR beta sequences accurately predicted the HLA-A and HLA-B alleles for most subjects in the first cohort. According to a later analysis, most CMV-associated TCR beta chains appeared to be HLA-restricted, and the HLA associations seemed to be driven largely by CMV exposure. V-gene and J-gene trimming of TCR beta chains was associated with a missense DCLRE1C variant in a later genetic analysis, and the association was replicated in an independent cohort. In a later analysis, 15,000 to 20,000 TCR beta sequences were associated with specific HLA alleles at a false discovery rate of 0.05.

In total, roughly 670 healthy bone marrow donors made up the cohort. At the time of sampling, all cohort members were nominally healthy, though unrecorded immune exposures were likely present. The donor tested CMV seronegative and was one of the 352 seronegative cohort members. A peripheral blood sample was collected from each donor, and TCR beta sequencing was performed on peripheral blood mononuclear cells. Genomic DNA extraction from the blood cell samples was performed with the Qiagen DNeasy Blood Extraction Kit. The library was generated by the immunoSEQ multiplex PCR assay. For the multiplex PCR, a mixture combining 60 forward primers for TCR Vbeta segments and 13 reverse primers for TCR Jbeta segments was used. The CDR3 region of rearranged TCR beta genes was amplified from genomic DNA by a multiplex PCR assay. On the Illumina HiSeq System, the amplified TCR beta libraries were sequenced as 87-base-pair reads. Per the authors' processing: A later analysis tallied some 79 million unique TCR beta chains across the 640 or so repertoires, and some 12 million of those chains were shared by two or more donors. Raw reads were error-corrected and collapsed into unique sequences by a nearest-neighbor algorithm in which closely related sequences were merged to remove PCR and sequencing errors. Alignment of CDR3 sequences to IMGT reference sequences was used to assign V, D and J gene segments. For a sequence to be retained, a match of at least six nucleotides to both a V gene segment and a J gene segment was required. A rearrangement was called productive if the CDR3 had no stop codons and remained in frame with V and J, and every other rearrangement was called non-productive. CDR3 was defined according to IMGT convention as the region running from the second conserved V-encoded cysteine to the conserved J-encoded phenylalanine. In an earlier analysis of just under 600 of the donors, sequences lacking an unambiguous match to a single V gene segment were excluded. In an earlier analysis of roughly 500 of the donors, V segments were called functional above 56.7% productive rearrangements and were called segregating when the between-donor standard deviation exceeded 5%. A statistical classification framework was developed to diagnose cytomegalovirus status using the catalog of TCR beta chain sequences. A later analysis assigned V and J genes by comparing TCR nucleotide sequences with IMGT/GENE-DB human TR gene sequences. The TCRdist pipeline was used in a later analysis to assign CDR3 sequences and most-parsimonious VDJ recombination scenarios. In a later analysis, each TCR beta chain was defined by its CDR3 amino acid sequence together with its V-gene family, and reads lacking a unique V-gene family were excluded. As a way to deal with suspected cross-contamination and a sequencing artifact, a later analysis dropped 450 to 700 nucleotide sequences that were highly shared and had low generation probability. In a later analysis, a clonal expansion index was calculated for each public chain from normalized within-repertoire ranks of inferred template counts. Generation probabilities in a later analysis came from a VDJ recombination model fitted to out-of-frame rearrangements, and those results were checked against IGoR. Hypergeometric tests were used in a later analysis to score TCR-TCR, TCR-HLA and TCR-CMV co-occurrence, with a repertoire-size bias correction applied to the TCR pairs. In a later analysis, false discovery rates were estimated by permuting HLA or CMV assignments 20 times. In a later analysis, co-occurring TCRs were grouped with DBSCAN, and TCRdist sequence similarity was added when clustering was performed within HLA-allele-positive subsets. Co-occurrence clustering excluded repertoires with fewer than 30,000 or more than 120,000 public chains, plus five with anomalous nucleotide sharing. Here the immuneACCESS table is served through TCRdb, limited to in-frame sequences with V and J called. Missing clones are a known gap in these copies; in checked studies unresolved V genes cover under half, and the rest lacks a known reason. Clone size and the V and J calls come from that table; the DNA yielded D and trimming. In this sample the table shows 100,000 to 150,000 clones, more than 75% of which occur a single time. Clones ranked in the top ten supply 5.2% of the sample.

The sample taken for sequencing was PBMCs. The TCR originated in a woman under 40 in good health and CMV-seronegative.

The nucleotide sequence reads as follows: TGTGCCAGCAGGCCGGGACAGAGTTATGGCTACACCTTC. Its translation reads: CASRPGQSYGYTF. The receptor chain draws on TRBV28 and TRBJ1-2, and TRBD1 aligns with 7 junction nucleotides. Relative to germline, V is missing 6 bases and J is missing 5 bases, with 6 bases of the junction outside any gene match. The CDR3 holds 13 amino acids from the cysteine to the phenylalanine. Only CDR3 DNA remains: 39 bases, in frame from the first base. CDR1 and CDR2 are read off the germline V gene as MDHEN and SYDVKM.